The TCR beta chain described here comes from a study of T-cell reconstitution after alpha-beta-depleted transplantation in children. Trimming pared 4 bases from V and 6 bases from J, leaving 17 bases between. The germline V gene encodes CDR1 SGHRS and CDR2 YFSETQ. This CDR3 has 15 residues. Preparation of the TCRbeta library involved a method that used unique molecular identifiers. TCRdb re-called the PCR reads through MiXCR, storing one row per CDR3 protein. Counted here are 500,000 or so distinct CDR3 sequences, over 25% occurring once; the ten biggest clones make up less than 2.5%. Sequencing used PBMCs from the stem cell graft donor, obtained from the stem cell graft. This TCR was recovered from a human donor who donated a stem cell graft to a child with aplastic anemia. The J gene is TRBJ2-1, the V gene TRBV5-1, with no clear D. This CDR3 is CASSLTWPISNEQFF. CDR3 sequence (DNA): TGCGCCAGCAGCCTCACTTGGCCAATTTCCAATGAGCAGTTCTTC.